These 30 T cell receptor beta chains were sequenced from one sample in a study of response to subunit inactivated influenza vaccine. From the RT-PCR reads, TCRdb called clonotypes with MiXCR, one entry per CDR3 protein. The sample shows more than 450,000 distinct CDR3 sequences, under 9% of them seen only once. The input for sequencing was PBMCs from blood, taken approximately 25 months after vaccination. These receptors came from a man aged 50-75 years who received an inactivated influenza vaccine.

This clonotype was seen repeatedly, ten times or more. The rearrangement joins TRBV29-1 to TRBJ2-5, with D possibly matching TRBD2 (6 bases). Germline V gene lookup returns CDR1 SQVTM and CDR2 ANQGSEA. This CDR3 is 13 amino acids long. V was shortened by 2 bases and J by 4 bases, with 11 bases between the two germline ends. Here the CDR3 DNA reads TGCAGCGTTGAATGGAGGGGAGTAGAGACCCAGTACTTC. As protein: CSVEWRGVETQYF.

In its sample, this clonotype was seen a few times. The rearrangement uses TRBV10-3 and TRBJ1-4; D is unresolved. The V end lost 2 bases, the J end lost 10 bases, and 11 bases lay between the germline ends. The CDR3 extends over 13 amino acids. Germline V lookup: CDR1 ENHRY, CDR2 SYGVKD. The CDR3: CAISEIGEGKLFF. The CDR3 nucleotides are TGTGCCATCAGTGAGATCGGGGAGGGAAAACTGTTTTTT.

This clonotype occurred a few times. This chain links TRBV10-3 with TRBJ2-1, with D perhaps TRBD2 (5 bases). The germline CDR1 and CDR2 sequences are ENHRY and SYGVKD. V was shortened by 1 base and J by 11 bases, with 12 bases between the two germline ends. The length of the CDR3 is 13 residues. The CDR3 spells CAISELTRAQQFF. The CDR3 nucleotides read TGTGCCATCAGTGAGTTAACTAGGGCCCAGCAGTTCTTC.

The chain links TRBV4-2 to TRBJ1-3; no reliable D call. The V end was cut by 1 base, the J end by 0 bases, with 7 bases between. CDR1 and CDR2 (germline): LGHNA, YNFKEQ. CDR3 size: 15 residues. In nucleotides, the CDR3 is TGTGCCAGCAGCCAAGGTCGCAACTCTGGAAACACCATATATTTT. This codes for CASSQGRNSGNTIYF.

This clonotype was counted at least ten times. The genes are TRBV27 and TRBJ2-7, with 12 bases lining up with TRBD1. Germline V gene lookup returns CDR1 MNHEY and CDR2 SMNVEV (reference sequence). V was pared by 4 bases and J by 5 bases, with 6 bases of the junction left unmatched. This CDR3 has 15 amino acids. CDR3: CASSSEGQGANEQYF. CDR3 coding DNA: TGTGCCAGCAGTTCCGAGGGACAGGGGGCCAACGAGCAGTACTTC.

The rearrangement links TRBV10-3 to TRBJ2-5; the D is unclear. The CDR3 is 14 residues long. The ends were cut back, 0 bases at V and 2 bases at J, with 7 bases in the middle. CDR1 and CDR2 from the germline V gene are ENHRY and SYGVKD. The CDR3 here is CAISESMGQETQYF. CDR3 bases: TGTGCCATCAGTGAGTCGATGGGGCAAGAGACCCAGTACTTC.

This clonotype was counted only a few times. The rearrangement uses TRBV11-2 and TRBJ2-1; D could derive from TRBD1 or TRBD2 (5 bases each). Trimming took 1 base from V and 8 from J, leaving 15 bases between them. The CDR3 is 15 residues long. Germline CDR1 SGHAT, CDR2 FQNNGV. The CDR3 sequence is CASSLGWARGYEQFF. As DNA, the CDR3 is TGTGCCAGCAGCTTAGGTTGGGCTCGGGGCTATGAGCAGTTCTTC. The full variable domain, completed using reference TRBV11-2 and TRBJ2-1, is EAGVAQSPRYKIIEKRQSVAFWCNPISGHATLYWYQQILGQGPKLLIQFQNNGVVDDSQLPKDRFSAERLKGVDSTLKIQPAKLEDSAVYLCASSLGWARGYEQFFGPGTRLTVL.

There are a few counts of this clonotype. The chain couples TRBV5-1 to TRBJ2-7, with D hard to call. Looked up from germline, CDR1 is SGHRS and CDR2 is YFSETQ. Trimming shortened V by 1 base and J by 6 bases, and 20 bases separated the two germline ends. CDR3 length: 16 amino acids. The CDR3, as DNA: TGCGCCAGCAGCTTGCGCAGTTTTGGGCGGTACGGCGAGCAGTACTTC. It specifies CASSLRSFGRYGEQYF.

This clonotype was detected ten times or more. The genes are TRBV18 and TRBJ2-7, with D possibly TRBD2 on 6 matching bases. In germline, CDR1 is KGHSH, CDR2 LQKENI. V lost 0 bases, J lost 5 bases, and 11 bases lay in between. This CDR3 is 14 amino acids long. For the CDR3, the DNA is TGTGCCAGCTCACCACCGGGGGGAGGCGACGAGCAGTACTTC. Amino acids: CASSPPGGGDEQYF.

The chain employs TRBV10-2 and TRBJ1-3; TRBD1 matches 11 bases. From germline, CDR1 is WSHSY and CDR2 SAAADI. The CDR3 consists of 17 residues. Unmatched junction bases numbered 7, after V lost 3 bases and J lost 3 bases. The CDR3 loop is CASSDPGTGGLGNTIYF. The CDR3 DNA is TGCGCCAGCAGTGATCCCGGGACAGGGGGTCTTGGAAACACCATATATTTT.

This clonotype was observed a handful of times. The CDR3 reads CASSEGEAIRSYEQYF. CDR3 DNA: TGTGCCAGCAGTGAGGGGGAGGCTATTCGCTCCTACGAGCAGTACTTC. The chain combines TRBV2 with TRBJ2-7; tentatively, D is TRBD2 (6 bases). CDR3 length: 16 residues. The germline V gene encodes CDR1 SNHLY and CDR2 FYNNEI. V lost 3 bases, J lost 0 bases, and 15 bases lay in between. Based on the CDR3 plus reference TRBV2 and TRBJ2-7, the full variable domain is EPEVTQTPSHQVTQMGQEVILRCVPISNHLYFYWYRQILGQKVEFLVSFYNNEISEKSEIFDDQFSVERPDGSNFTLKIRSTKLEDSAMYFCASSEGEAIRSYEQYFGPGTRLTVT.

With respect to this clonotype: Compared with germline, one end of the junction differs, possibly owing to a read error. V and J are TRBV27 and TRBJ2-7; 8 bases agree with TRBD1. The CDR3 runs to 16 residues. The germline CDR1 and CDR2 sequences are MNHEY and SMNVEV (reference sequence). The CDR3 spells CACSHIGQGGSYEQYF. CDR3 nucleotides: TGTGCCTGCAGCCATATCGGACAGGGTGGCTCCTACGAGCAGTACTTC.

J is TRBJ2-1 and V is TRBV24-1; 10 positions agree with TRBD2. The germline V gene has CDR1 KGHDR and CDR2 SFDVKD. The CDR3 sequence is 19 residues long. V was clipped by 2 bases and J by 1 base; unmatched bases: 10. CDR3 DNA: TGTGCCACCAGTGATTCCCTTGAGCGGGAGGGCCGATCCTACAATGAGCAGTTCTTC. Its protein product is CATSDSLEREGRSYNEQFF.

The chain carries TRBV20-1 and TRBJ2-3, with 8 positions matching TRBD2. Per germline, CDR1 DFQATT and CDR2 SNEGSKA (reference sequence). V shed 0 bases, J shed 5 bases, and the junction held 13 bases outside the gene matches. The CDR3 contains 17 residues. CDR3 DNA: TGCAGTGCTAGAGATCTCGGGACTAGGATCGACGGAGATACGCAGTATTTT. Its protein is CSARDLGTRIDGDTQYF.

In this sample, this clonotype turned up a few times. V usage is TRBV7-9 and J usage is TRBJ2-1; a possible D gene is TRBD2 (5 bases). CDR1 and CDR2 from the germline V gene are SEHNR and FQNEAQ (reference sequence). V was clipped by 0 bases and J by 8 bases, with 8 bases between them. This CDR3 has 13 amino acids. Here the CDR3 DNA reads TGTGCCAGCAGCTTAGCGGGGAGTCATGAGCAGTTCTTC. Amino acids: CASSLAGSHEQFF.

The chain employs TRBV2 and TRBJ2-1; tentatively, D is TRBD2 (6 bases). Trimming shortened V by 7 bases and J by 4 bases, and 17 bases separated the two germline ends. The germline V gene encodes CDR1 SNHLY and CDR2 FYNNEI. The CDR3 runs 15 residues. DNA of the CDR3: TGTGCCAGCACTCCCGAGGAGGGCAGGTACAATGAGCAGTTCTTC. Translation: CASTPEEGRYNEQFF.

This clonotype was seen a few times. The chain is built from TRBV20-1 and TRBJ2-2; 9 bases are shared with TRBD2. Germline CDR1 reads DFQATT; CDR2 reads SNEGSKA (reference sequence). Trimming took 5 bases from V and 5 from J; bases not matched to a gene: 9. The CDR3 is 15 residues long. The CDR3 DNA is TGCAGTGCTCCAATAGCGGGAGTCAGGACCGGGGAGCTGTTTTTT. This gives the protein CSAPIAGVRTGELFF.

The CDR3 reads CASSPRGSGGDNEQFF. The CDR3 nucleotides read TGTGCCAGCAGCCCCCGGGGTAGCGGGGGGGACAATGAGCAGTTCTTC. The gene calls are TRBV9 and TRBJ2-1; 11 positions match TRBD2. This CDR3 has 16 residues. The V gene's germline CDR1 is SGDLS and CDR2 YYNGEE. V lost 4 bases to trimming and J lost 5 bases; unmatched junction nucleotides: 8.

This chain uses TRBV2 with TRBJ1-2; D is possibly TRBD1 (5 bases). Germline V gene data show CDR1 as SNHLY and CDR2 as FYNNEI. V dropped 3 bases and J dropped 6 bases, with 11 bases sitting between them. This CDR3 contains 13 residues. The CDR3 coding sequence is TGTGCCAGCAGTGAGGAGGGGTCGCATGGCTACACCTTC. Its translation is CASSEEGSHGYTF.

This clonotype was seen many times. The chain carries TRBV11-2 and TRBJ1-6; no clear D gene. CDR1 is SGHAT, CDR2 FQNNGV, per germline. The CDR3 is 14 residues long. The V end was cut by 2 bases, the J end by 7 bases, with 9 bases between. This chain's CDR3 is CASSLSVPNSPLHF. CDR3 DNA sequence: TGTGCCAGCAGCTTATCGGTTCCCAATTCACCCCTCCACTTT.

This clonotype was detected many times. The gene calls are TRBV5-1 and TRBJ2-1; no definite D call. The CDR3 length is 13 residues. Germline V gene data show CDR1 as SGHRS and CDR2 as YFSETQ. The V end lost 2 bases, the J end lost 8 bases, and 11 bases lay between the germline ends. For the CDR3, the DNA is TGCGCCAGCAGCTTACAAGTCGGCTATGAGCAGTTCTTC. Amino acids: CASSLQVGYEQFF.

In this sample, this clonotype turned up many times. The chain uses TRBV2 and TRBJ2-7; TRBD1 matches 7 bases. Losses at the gene ends were 4 bases for V and 2 bases for J; bases not matched to a gene: 2. The CDR3 totals 13 residues. The germline CDR1 and CDR2 sequences are SNHLY and FYNNEI. The DNA of the CDR3 is TGTGCCAGCAGTGGGGGACAGACCTACGAGCAGTACTTC. Encoded protein: CASSGGQTYEQYF.

The chain uses TRBV3-1 and TRBJ2-6; possible D gene TRBD1, 5 bases. V lost 1 base and J lost 2, with 9 bases in between. This CDR3 spans 16 amino acids. The germline CDR1 and CDR2 sequences are LGHDT and YNNKEL (reference sequence). The CDR3 reads CASSQGFRAGANVLTF. DNA for the CDR3: TGTGCCAGCAGCCAAGGTTTCAGGGCTGGGGCCAACGTCCTGACTTTC.

This clonotype turned up a few times. The chain recombines TRBV2 with TRBJ2-1; no definite D call. This CDR3 comprises 12 residues. CDR1 and CDR2 (germline): SNHLY, FYNNEI. V lost 6 bases and J lost 3, with 6 bases in between. The CDR3 coding sequence is TGTGCCAGCAGAGAGAACTACAATGAGCAGTTCTTC. Its protein is CASRENYNEQFF.

V usage is TRBV7-8 and J usage is TRBJ2-2; weak D call: TRBD2 (6 bases). The V gene lost 7 bases and the J gene lost 7 bases, with 16 bases spanning the gap. This CDR3 has 14 amino acids. Germline-derived CDR1 and CDR2 are SGHVS and FQNEAQ. CDR3 in amino acids: CASIRTTNGGELFF. As DNA, the CDR3 is TGTGCCAGCATCCGGACTACTAACGGCGGGGAGCTGTTTTTT.

In its sample, this clonotype was seen many times. The V gene is TRBV7-2, the J gene TRBJ2-7; TRBD2 agrees at 8 bases. This CDR3 spans 15 amino acids. The germline CDR1 and CDR2 sequences are SGHTA and FQGNSA. The V gene end was trimmed by 6 bases and the J gene end by 0 bases; junction bases not matched to a gene: 7. CDR3 DNA: TGTGCCAGCAGGGTGACTAGCGCCTCCTCCTACGAGCAGTACTTC. It is translated as CASRVTSASSYEQYF.

This clonotype was counted a few times. The chain recombines TRBV4-3 with TRBJ2-5, with D possibly being TRBD1 or TRBD2 (5 bases each). Germline V gene lookup returns CDR1 LGHNA and CDR2 YSLEER. V was shortened by 0 bases and J by 5 bases, with 22 bases between the two germline ends. The CDR3 extends over 18 amino acids. The CDR3 region has the DNA TGCGCCAGCAGCCAAGATTGGGACGGGATAATAAGAGGGGAGACCCAGTACTTC. It yields the protein CASSQDWDGIIRGETQYF.

About this clonotype: Germline and junction disagree at one end, which may indicate a read error. J is TRBJ2-2 and V is TRBV20-1; 8 nucleotides agree with TRBD2. Germline V gene data show CDR1 as DFQATT and CDR2 as SNEGSKA (reference sequence). The CDR3 is made up of 15 amino acids. CDR3 sequence reads: CRASPEGLGTGELFF. The CDR3 nucleotides read TGCCGTGCTTCCCCGGAGGGACTAGGCACCGGGGAGCTGTTTTTT.

This rearrangement joins TRBV2 to TRBJ1-1, with a possible D match to TRBD1 (5 bases). Trimming took 4 bases from V and 1 from J, leaving 10 bases between them. Looked up from germline, CDR1 is SNHLY and CDR2 is FYNNEI. The CDR3 totals 14 residues. The CDR3 nucleotides read TGTGCCAGCAGTGGGGGTACAGGGAACACTGAAGCTTTCTTT. As protein: CASSGGTGNTEAFF.

This clonotype has just a few counts. This chain connects TRBV20-1 to TRBJ2-2, with D possibly matching TRBD1 (5 bases). Per germline, CDR1 DFQATT and CDR2 SNEGSKA (reference sequence). This CDR3 is built from 13 residues. V was cut by 7 bases and J by 3 bases, with 12 bases left in between. The CDR3 spells CSVEDTYTGELFF. CDR3 nucleotide sequence: TGCAGTGTCGAGGACACGTACACCGGGGAGCTGTTTTTT.